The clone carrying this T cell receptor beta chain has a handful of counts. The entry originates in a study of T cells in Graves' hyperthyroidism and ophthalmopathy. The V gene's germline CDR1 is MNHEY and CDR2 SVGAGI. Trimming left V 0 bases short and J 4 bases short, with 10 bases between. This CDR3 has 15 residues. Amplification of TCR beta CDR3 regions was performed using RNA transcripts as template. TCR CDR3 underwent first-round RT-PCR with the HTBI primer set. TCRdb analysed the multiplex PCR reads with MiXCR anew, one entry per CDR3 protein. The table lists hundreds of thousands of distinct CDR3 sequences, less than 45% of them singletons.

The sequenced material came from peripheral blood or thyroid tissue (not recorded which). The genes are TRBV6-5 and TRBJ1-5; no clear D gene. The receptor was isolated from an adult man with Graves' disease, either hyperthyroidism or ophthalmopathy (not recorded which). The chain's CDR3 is CASSYSLDSNQPQHF. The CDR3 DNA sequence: TGTGCCAGCAGTTACTCGTTGGATTCTAATCAGCCCCAGCATTTT.